The 8 T cell receptor beta chains given below trace back to one sample, sequenced in a study of T cell repertoires in cytomegalovirus infection. TCRdb used MiXCR to reprocess the reads, holding one entry per CDR3 protein. This sample has roughly 230,000 distinct CDR3 sequences, with about 15% found just once. The specimen was CD8+ T cells from PBMCs. Receptor source: a human donor in good health (CMV status not recorded). Some clones in this sample may be carry-over from other donors' samples.

A few counts support this clonotype. This chain uses TRBV5-6 with TRBJ2-7, with D perhaps TRBD1 (6 bases). Trimming stripped 4 bases from V and 2 bases from J, with 10 bases between. This CDR3 has 13 amino acids. Looked up from germline, CDR1 is SGHDT and CDR2 is YYEEEE. In nucleotides, the CDR3 is TGTGCCAGCAGCAAGGGACATGCCTACGAGCAGTACTTC. Its protein product is CASSKGHAYEQYF. Full variable domain (remainder filled in from reference TRBV5-6 and TRBJ2-7): DAGVTQSPTHLIKTRGQQVTLRCSPKSGHDTVSWYQQALGQGPQFIFQYYEEEERQRGNFPDRFSGHQFPNYSSELNVNALLLGDSALYLCASSKGHAYEQYFGPGTRLTVT.

This clonotype has a count of ten or more. The rearrangement uses TRBV7-2 and TRBJ2-2; D possibly corresponds to TRBD2 (6 bases). Germline V lookup: CDR1 SGHTA, CDR2 FQGNSA. V was shortened by 0 bases and J by 1 base, with 6 bases between the two germline ends. The CDR3 is made up of 15 amino acids. CDR3 sequence: CASSLAGGNTGELFF. CDR3 DNA: TGTGCCAGCAGCTTAGCGGGGGGGAACACCGGGGAGCTGTTTTTT.

In this sample, this clonotype turned up many times. This chain connects TRBV7-2 to TRBJ1-2, with a possible D match to TRBD1 (6 bases). CDR1 is SGHTA, CDR2 FQGNSA, per germline. Deletions cut 5 bases from V and 7 bases from J, with 23 bases between. There are 16 residues in the CDR3. CDR3 loop: CASSPTAGHPSSGYTF. For the CDR3, the DNA is TGTGCCAGCAGCCCCACCGCGGGACATCCTTCCAGTGGCTACACCTTC.

The chain recombines TRBV29-1 with TRBJ1-2; tentatively, D is TRBD1 (5 bases). Germline V gene data show CDR1 as SQVTM and CDR2 as ANQGSEA. This CDR3 comprises 12 residues. Between the trimmed V and J ends, which lost 4 bases and 5 bases, there was a span of 11 bases. The CDR3 DNA follows: TGCAGCGTTGCTGAGGGGAAATATGGCTACACCTTC. Protein product: CSVAEGKYGYTF.

Only a few counts were recorded for this clonotype. In DNA, the CDR3 is TGTGCCAGCACCAACCCACGGGACAGGGCCTACAATGAGCAGTTCTTC. This encodes CASTNPRDRAYNEQFF. The V call is TRBV12-3 or TRBV12-4, the J call TRBJ2-1; TRBD1 aligns across 9 bases. J gave up 2 bases and V 7 bases, and 9 bases lay outside the gene matches. CDR3 size: 16 residues.

The CDR3 sequence is CASSETPGGGAYNEQFF. Written as DNA, the CDR3 is TGTGCCAGCAGTGAAACCCCAGGGGGAGGAGCCTACAATGAGCAGTTCTTC. The chain is built from TRBV2 and TRBJ2-1, with D tentatively TRBD1 (7 bases). Trimming took 2 bases from V and 2 from J, leaving 16 bases between them. This CDR3 has 17 residues. Germline V gene data show CDR1 as SNHLY and CDR2 as FYNNEI.

This clonotype was seen more than once but under ten times. V and J are TRBV12-3 or TRBV12-4 and TRBJ2-7, with 9 bases identical to TRBD1. The CDR3 spans 14 residues. After removal of 1 base from V and 4 bases from J, the junction contained 2 bases not matched to a gene. The chain's CDR3 is CASSLDGTGYEQYF. As DNA, the CDR3 is TGTGCCAGCAGTTTAGACGGGACAGGGTACGAGCAGTACTTC.

This clonotype was counted only a few times. The V and J genes are TRBV29-1 and TRBJ2-5, with unresolved D. Germline loops: CDR1 SQVTM, CDR2 ANQGSEA. The CDR3 consists of 11 residues. Trimming removed 6 bases from V and 5 bases from J, with 10 bases in between. Here the CDR3 reads CSVDGWETQYF. DNA for the CDR3: TGCAGCGTCGACGGTTGGGAGACCCAGTACTTC. The full variable domain, with the rest looked up from reference TRBV29-1 and TRBJ2-5, is SAVISQKPSRDICQRGTSLTIQCQVDSQVTMMFWYRQQPGQSLTLIATANQGSEATYESGFVIDKFPISRPNLTFSTLTVSNMSPEDSSIYLCSVDGWETQYFGPGTRLLVL.